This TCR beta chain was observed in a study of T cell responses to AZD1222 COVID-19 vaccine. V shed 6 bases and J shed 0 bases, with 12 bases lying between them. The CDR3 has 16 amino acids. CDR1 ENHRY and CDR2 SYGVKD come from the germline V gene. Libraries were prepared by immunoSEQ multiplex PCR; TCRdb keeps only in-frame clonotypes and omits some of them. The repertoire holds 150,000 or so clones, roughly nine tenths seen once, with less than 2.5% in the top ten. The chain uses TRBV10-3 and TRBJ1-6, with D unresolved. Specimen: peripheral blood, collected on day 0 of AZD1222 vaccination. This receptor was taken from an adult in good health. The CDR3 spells CAIRPDGSSYNSPLHF. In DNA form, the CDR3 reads TGTGCCATCAGGCCCGACGGGAGCTCCTATAATTCACCCCTCCACTTT.